Each of the 20 T cell receptor beta chains below was sequenced from the same sample in a study of T-cell memory formation after mild COVID-19. Each CDR3 protein gets one entry after TCRdb re-called the 5' RACE reads with MiXCR. Among roughly 260,000 distinct CDR3 sequences, about 15% were seen once, and the ten largest hold 3.5%. Sequenced material: PBMCs or a T cell subset sorted from them (not recorded which). The receptors shown here come from a man between 18 and 29 years old who had mild COVID-19 (a few samples of this study predate the infection). Cell type and time point are not known.

The chain links TRBV2 to TRBJ2-5; D unresolved. The CDR3 covers 12 residues. Trimming took off 9 bases at V and 0 bases at J, with 8 bases between the two ends. CDR1 is SNHLY, CDR2 FYNNEI, per germline. This CDR3 is CASQADQETQYF. CDR3 coding DNA: TGTGCCAGTCAAGCAGACCAAGAGACCCAGTACTTC.

The chain joins TRBV7-2 to TRBJ2-1; TRBD2 agrees at 11 bases. CDR3 size: 15 residues. Germline V lookup: CDR1 SGHTA, CDR2 FQGNSA. J gave up 4 bases and V 6 bases, and 5 bases lay outside the gene matches. The CDR3 bases are TGTGCCAGCAGGACTAGCGGGGTCTTGTACAATGAGCAGTTCTTC. Its protein product is CASRTSGVLYNEQFF. Supplemented by reference TRBV7-2 and TRBJ2-1, the full variable domain reads GAGVSQSPSNKVTEKGKDVELRCDPISGHTALYWYRQSLGQGLEFLIYFQGNSAPDKSGLPSDRFSAERTGGSVSTLTIQRTQQEDSAVYLCASRTSGVLYNEQFFGPGTRLTVL.

The V gene is TRBV7-3, the J gene TRBJ2-3, with 8 bases fitting TRBD1. The V gene's germline CDR1 is SGHTA and CDR2 FQGTGA. Trimming removed 5 bases from V and 8 bases from J; junction bases left unmatched: 15. The CDR3 consists of 16 residues. CDR3 loop: CASSPSGQGSRGTQYF. For the CDR3, the DNA is TGTGCCAGCAGCCCCAGTGGACAGGGATCACGGGGTACGCAGTATTTT.

The chain employs TRBV3-1 and TRBJ2-5, with TRBD2 identical over 8 bases. The V and J ends lost 5 bases and 5 bases, in that order; junction bases with no gene match: 10. There are 15 residues in the CDR3. From germline, CDR1 is LGHDT and CDR2 YNNKEL (reference sequence). The CDR3 loop is CASSSRWGGGETQYF. CDR3 coding DNA: TGTGCCAGCAGCTCCCGTTGGGGCGGGGGGGAGACCCAGTACTTC.

The gene calls are TRBV29-1 and TRBJ1-2; D is ambiguous. There are 13 residues in the CDR3. Germline V lookup: CDR1 SQVTM, CDR2 ANQGSEA. Trimming shortened V by 7 bases and J by 1 base, and 13 bases separated the two germline ends. CDR3 in DNA: TGCAGCGCAGTCGGCAGCTTTAACTATGGCTACACCTTC. Protein sequence: CSAVGSFNYGYTF.

The chain uses TRBV25-1 and TRBJ2-1; D is possibly TRBD2 (5 bases). The CDR3 has 14 residues. Trimming removed 4 bases at V and 9 bases at J, with 16 bases between. In germline, CDR1 is MGHDK, CDR2 SYGVNS. CDR3 protein: CASSALSGMGEQFF. CDR3 nucleotide sequence: TGTGCCAGCAGTGCGCTTTCGGGGATGGGTGAGCAGTTCTTC.

The J gene is TRBJ2-5, the V gene TRBV3-1, with D perhaps matching TRBD1 (6 bases). This CDR3 region has 13 residues. CDR1 is LGHDT and CDR2 is YNNKEL in the germline V gene (reference sequence). Trimming shortened V by 1 base and J by 4 bases, and 7 bases separated the two germline ends. The CDR3 here is CASSQVGAETQYF. The CDR3 DNA sequence: TGTGCCAGCAGCCAAGTGGGGGCAGAGACCCAGTACTTC.

The V gene is TRBV6-6, the J gene TRBJ1-1; D call uncertain. The length of the CDR3 is 12 residues. The germline CDR1 and CDR2 sequences are MNHNY and SVGAGI (reference sequence). Trimming pared 2 bases from V and 5 bases from J, leaving 6 bases between. In DNA, the CDR3 is TGTGCCAGCAGTTACGCCGGGACTGAAGCTTTCTTT. Translating gives CASSYAGTEAFF.

This clonotype showed up many times. The chain carries TRBV7-9 and TRBJ1-2; no firm D call. Trimming removed 3 bases from V and 4 bases from J, with 6 bases in between. The CDR3 sequence is 12 residues long. Germline V gene lookup returns CDR1 SEHNR and CDR2 FQNEAQ (reference sequence). CDR3 bases: TGTGCCAGCAGCTTCGACTTCTATGGCTACACCTTC. Its protein product is CASSFDFYGYTF.

This clonotype was recorded a few times. CDR3 protein: CASSQGLAGETGELFF. The CDR3, as DNA: TGTGCCAGCAGCCAGGGACTAGCGGGGGAGACCGGGGAGCTGTTTTTT. The rearrangement joins TRBV3-1 to TRBJ2-2; 14 bases are shared with TRBD2. J lost 5 bases, V lost 3 bases, and 2 bases had no gene match. This CDR3 is 16 amino acids long. The germline CDR1 and CDR2 sequences are LGHDT and YNNKEL (reference sequence). Looking up the rest from reference TRBV3-1 and TRBJ2-2 gives the full variable domain: DTAVSQTPKYLVTQMGNDKSIKCEQNLGHDTMYWYKQDSKKFLKIMFSYNNKELIINETVPNRFSPKSPDKAHLNLHINSLELGDSAVYFCASSQGLAGETGELFFGEGSRLTVL.

The rearrangement links TRBV6-5 to TRBJ2-3, with TRBD2 matching 14 bases. The CDR3 length is 15 residues. Germline trimming cut 6 bases from V and 14 bases from J; bases unmatched to any gene: 13. CDR1 is MNHEY, CDR2 SVGAGI, per germline. The CDR3 is CASSQRLAGGHTWYF. CDR3 sequence (DNA): TGTGCCAGCAGCCAAAGACTAGCGGGGGGGCATACGTGGTATTTT.

This clonotype was counted a few times. The genes are TRBV4-2 and TRBJ1-4; unclear D gene. The CDR3 loop spans 13 amino acids. The germline V and J ends were trimmed by 4 bases and 7 bases, with 10 bases remaining between them. CDR1 LGHNA and CDR2 YNFKEQ come from the germline V gene. The CDR3 nucleotides read TGTGCCAGCAGCCCCCGGGCGGGTGAAAAACTGTTTTTT. Its translation is CASSPRAGEKLFF.

This clonotype was detected a few times. V usage is TRBV4-2 and J usage is TRBJ2-5; tentatively, D is TRBD2 (5 bases). Per germline, CDR1 LGHNA and CDR2 YNFKEQ. V was shortened by 0 bases and J by 2 bases, with 13 bases between the two germline ends. This CDR3 has 16 residues. CDR3 sequence reads: CASSQDPRTVQETQYF. As DNA, the CDR3 is TGTGCCAGCAGCCAAGACCCCCGGACTGTACAAGAGACCCAGTACTTC.

This rearrangement joins TRBV30 to TRBJ2-3, with a possible D match to TRBD2 (6 bases). Looked up from germline, CDR1 is GTSNPN and CDR2 is SVGIG (reference sequence). V gave up 3 bases and J gave up 4 bases, with 8 bases separating them. This CDR3 region has 12 residues. The CDR3 DNA reads as TGTGCCTGGAGCGGGGGTCCAGATACGCAGTATTTT. Amino acid sequence: CAWSGGPDTQYF.

This clonotype has just a few counts. The V call is TRBV28, the J call TRBJ2-4; 10 bases agree with TRBD2. The V and J ends lost 3 bases and 6 bases, in that order; junction bases with no gene match: 11. Germline CDR1 reads MDHEN; CDR2 reads SYDVKM. CDR3 length: 17 residues. This CDR3 reads CASSLAGAGGRSNIQYF. CDR3 DNA sequence: TGTGCCAGCAGTTTGGCTGGAGCGGGGGGGCGCTCAAACATTCAGTACTTC.

In this sample, this clonotype turned up a few times. The chain joins TRBV7-9 to TRBJ1-1; D not certain. Per the germline V gene, CDR1 is SEHNR and CDR2 is FQNEAQ (reference sequence). The V gene lost 5 bases and the J gene lost 3 bases, with 19 bases spanning the gap. The CDR3 runs 16 residues. The CDR3 region is CASSPSLGSAHTEAFF. The CDR3 DNA sequence: TGTGCCAGCAGCCCCTCGTTGGGGTCGGCGCACACTGAAGCTTTCTTT.

The rearrangement joins TRBV2 to TRBJ2-5; D not resolved. CDR1 and CDR2 (germline): SNHLY, FYNNEI. Trimming removed 7 bases from V and 5 bases from J, with 8 bases in between. This CDR3 is 11 amino acids long. DNA of the CDR3: TGTGCCAGCACCATTATGGAGACCCAGTACTTC. It translates to CASTIMETQYF.

The chain is built from TRBV20-1 and TRBJ2-6, with D unresolved. CDR1 and CDR2 (germline): DFQATT, SNEGSKA (reference sequence). The ends were cut back, 6 bases at V and 0 bases at J, with 6 bases in the middle. This CDR3 is 13 amino acids long. The CDR3 DNA follows: TGCAGTGCGAAGGGCTCTGGGGCCAACGTCCTGACTTTC. Its translation is CSAKGSGANVLTF.

The rearrangement joins TRBV3-1 to TRBJ1-1; D unclear. Trimming cost V 3 bases and J 4 bases, with 9 bases left between them. The CDR3 is made up of 13 amino acids. Germline CDR1 is LGHDT and CDR2 is YNNKEL (reference sequence). The CDR3 is CASSQGVGTEAFF. CDR3 nucleotides: TGTGCCAGCAGCCAGGGTGTGGGCACTGAAGCTTTCTTT.

This clonotype turned up a few times. This chain uses TRBV12-3 or TRBV12-4 with TRBJ2-5; 10 bases agree with TRBD1. CDR3 length equals 13 residues. Trimming at V came to 5 bases and at J to 11 bases, leaving 8 bases not matched to a gene. CDR3 protein: CASSRTGGKVQYF. The CDR3 DNA reads TGTGCCAGCAGTCGGACAGGGGGTAAAGTTCAGTACTTC.